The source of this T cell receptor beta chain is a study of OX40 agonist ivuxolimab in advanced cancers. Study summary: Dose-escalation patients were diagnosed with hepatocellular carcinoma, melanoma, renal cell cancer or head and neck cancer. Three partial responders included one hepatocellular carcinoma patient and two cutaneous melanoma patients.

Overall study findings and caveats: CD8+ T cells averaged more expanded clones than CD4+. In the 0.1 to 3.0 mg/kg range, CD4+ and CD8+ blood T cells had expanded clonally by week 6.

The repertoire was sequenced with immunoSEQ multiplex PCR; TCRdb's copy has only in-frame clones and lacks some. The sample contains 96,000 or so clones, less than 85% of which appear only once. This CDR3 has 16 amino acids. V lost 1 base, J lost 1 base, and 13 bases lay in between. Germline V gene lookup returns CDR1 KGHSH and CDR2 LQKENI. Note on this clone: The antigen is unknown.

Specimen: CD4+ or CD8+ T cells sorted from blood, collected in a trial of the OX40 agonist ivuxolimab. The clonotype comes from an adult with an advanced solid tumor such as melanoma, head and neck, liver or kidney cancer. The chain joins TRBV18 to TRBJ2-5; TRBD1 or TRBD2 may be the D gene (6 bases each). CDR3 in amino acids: CASSPQGGPPQETQYF. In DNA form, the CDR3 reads TGTGCCAGCTCACCACAGGGGGGCCCCCCCCAAGAGACCCAGTACTTC. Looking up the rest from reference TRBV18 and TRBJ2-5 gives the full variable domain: NAGVMQNPRHLVRRRGQEARLRCSPMKGHSHVYWYRQLPEEGLKFMVYLQKENIIDESGMPKERFSAEFPKEGPSILRIQQVVRGDSAAYFCASSPQGGPPQETQYFGPGTRLLVL.